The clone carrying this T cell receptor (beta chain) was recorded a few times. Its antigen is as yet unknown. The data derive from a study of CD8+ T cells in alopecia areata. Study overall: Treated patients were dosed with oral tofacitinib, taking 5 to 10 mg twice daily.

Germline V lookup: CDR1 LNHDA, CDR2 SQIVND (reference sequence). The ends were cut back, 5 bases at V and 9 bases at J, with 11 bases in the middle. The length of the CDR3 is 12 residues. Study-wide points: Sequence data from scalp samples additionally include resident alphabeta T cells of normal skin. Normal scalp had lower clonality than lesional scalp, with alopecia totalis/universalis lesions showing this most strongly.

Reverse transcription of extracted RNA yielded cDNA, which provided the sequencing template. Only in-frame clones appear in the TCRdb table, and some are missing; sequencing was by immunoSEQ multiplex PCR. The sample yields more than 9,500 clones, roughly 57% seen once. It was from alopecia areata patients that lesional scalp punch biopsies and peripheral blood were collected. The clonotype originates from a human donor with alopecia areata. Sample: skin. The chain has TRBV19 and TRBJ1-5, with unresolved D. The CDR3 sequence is CASSYRSAPQHF. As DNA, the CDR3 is TGTGCCAGTAGTTATCGATCCGCGCCCCAGCATTTT.